Listed below are T cell receptor beta chains from one sample, sequenced in a study of vaccination and CD4 T cells after COVID-19. TCRdb analysed the PCR reads with MiXCR anew, one entry per CDR3 protein. Of around 2,500 distinct CDR3 sequences listed, under 40% are singletons. These receptors have no known antigen. Sequenced: CD4+ T cells from blood, cultured in vitro. All receptors derive from a human donor who had recovered from COVID-19. CDR3s include the opening cysteine and the closing phenylalanine or tryptophan. Fields, in order: J gene, V gene, clone size, D gene, CDR3 length, CDR3 DNA, CDR3 protein. A D gene is named only where the DNA matches it firmly. Size is stated for part of the rows, as once, few or many counts, or as a class when the clone is expanded.

>TRBJ2-2|TRBV15|medium-sized|TRBD2|14
TGTGCCACCAGCAGAGGGGAGGGCACCGGGGAGCTGTTTTTT
CATSRGEGTGELFF
>TRBJ1-6|TRBV2|medium-sized|TRBD1|13
TGTGCCAGCGGGGACAGGATGCATTCACCCCTCCACTTT
CASGDRMHSPLHF
>TRBJ2-7|TRBV10-3|.|TRBD2|17
TGTGCCATCAGTGAGGTGCAGCGGGGGGGGTCGGTCCTCGAGCAGTACTTC
CAISEVQRGGSVLEQYF
>TRBJ1-2|TRBV5-1|.|.|13
TGCGCCAGCAGCTTGGTGGGGGACGATGGCTACACCTTC
CASSLVGDDGYTF
>TRBJ1-2|TRBV18|.|.|13
TGTGCCAGCTCTCCCGACCTGGCCTATGGCTACACCTTC
CASSPDLAYGYTF
>TRBJ1-2|TRBV20-1|few|.|12
TGCAGTGCTAGACCGACGGGAGAAGGCTACACCTTC
CSARPTGEGYTF
>TRBJ2-3|TRBV7-9|few|TRBD2|18
TGTGCCAGCAGCCCGGGGACTAGCGGTAGATCTAGCACAGATACGCAGTATTTT
CASSPGTSGRSSTDTQYF
>TRBJ2-3|TRBV5-1|.|TRBD1|16
TGCGCCAGCAGCTTGGGAGGGGGCGGAGGTTCAGATACGCAGTATTTT
CASSLGGGGGSDTQYF
>TRBJ1-5|TRBV12-3/TRBV12-4|few|.|14
TGTGCCAGCAGTTCTACAGGGTTACGACAGCCCCAGCATTTT
CASSSTGLRQPQHF
>TRBJ1-2|TRBV7-9|few|.|13
TGTGCCGGTACAGGGACAACAAACTATGGCTACACCTTC
CAGTGTTNYGYTF
>TRBJ2-7|TRBV5-4|.|TRBD2|17
TGTGCCAGCAGCTTTAGGGGCCGGGCTAGCGGTAAATACGAGCAGTACTTC
CASSFRGRASGKYEQYF
>TRBJ2-3|TRBV7-2|few|.|16
TGTGCCAGCAGCTTATTTTGGGGGGCCCTCACAGATACGCAGTATTTT
CASSLFWGALTDTQYF
>TRBJ1-2|TRBV20-1|.|.|15
TGCAGTGCTAGAGATAGAGGCGCCGAGACCAGGGGCTACACCTTC
CSARDRGAETRGYTF
>TRBJ1-4|TRBV7-2|.|TRBD1|14
TGTGCCAGCAGCCGGGACAGATCCTATGAAAAACTGTTTTTT
CASSRDRSYEKLFF
>TRBJ2-3|TRBV29-1|few|TRBD2|12
TGCAGCGTTGGGGAGGGAACAGATACGCAGTATTTT
CSVGEGTDTQYF
>TRBJ1-1|TRBV5-1|few|.|14
TGCGCCAGCAGCTCCTACGTTACGAACACTGAAGCTTTCTTT
CASSSYVTNTEAFF
>TRBJ1-1|TRBV6-1|.|.|16
TGTGCCAGCAGTGAAGCGCGCAACTCCCCCCATACTGAAGCTTTCTTT
CASSEARNSPHTEAFF
>TRBJ1-4|TRBV20-1|medium-sized|.|14
TGCAGTGCTCTAGTCTCTCCTAACTATGAAAAACTGTTTTTT
CSALVSPNYEKLFF
>TRBJ2-7|TRBV19|.|.|15
TGTGCCAGTAGTATGGGCCAGACAGGCGCTGGGAAGCAGTACTTC
CASSMGQTGAGKQYF
>TRBJ1-1|TRBV7-2|.|.|11
TGTGCCAGCAGCTTATACCTTGAAGCTTTCTTT
CASSLYLEAFF
>TRBJ2-1|TRBV10-3|few|TRBD2|16
TGTGCCATCAGTGAGTCCAGCGGGGGAGGAGACAATGAGCAGTTCTTC
CAISESSGGGDNEQFF
>TRBJ1-2|TRBV2|.|TRBD1|15
TGTGCCAGCAGTCCCTCGACAGGGGCTCGCTATGGCTACACCTTC
CASSPSTGARYGYTF
>TRBJ2-2|TRBV10-3|hyperexpanded|.|13
TGTGCCAGCCAGGATAGAGCCACCGAGGAGCTGTTTTTT
CASQDRATEELFF
>TRBJ2-6|TRBV19|.|TRBD1|17
TGTGCCAGTAGTAGCATCGGGACAGGGTTAGGGGCCAACGTCCTGACTTTC
CASSSIGTGLGANVLTF
>TRBJ2-7|TRBV27|.|TRBD1|15
TGTGCCAGCAGTTTACCGGGACAGGGGTGGTACGAGCAGTACTTC
CASSLPGQGWYEQYF
>TRBJ1-1|TRBV29-1|.|TRBD1|14
TGCAGCGTTGATCCGGGACAGGGAGACACTGAAGCTTTCTTT
CSVDPGQGDTEAFF
>TRBJ2-3|TRBV27|medium-sized|.|14
TGTGCCAGCGGTAGAATGGGAATAACAGATACGCAGTATTTT
CASGRMGITDTQYF
>TRBJ2-3|TRBV6-2/TRBV6-3|medium-sized|TRBD2|16
TGTGCCAGCAGTCCAATCCGACTAGCGGGGACAGATACGCAGTATTTT
CASSPIRLAGTDTQYF
>TRBJ1-5|TRBV12-3/TRBV12-4|few|.|15
TGTGCCAGCAGTACTCCGGGGGATGGCAATCAGCCCCAGCATTTT
CASSTPGDGNQPQHF
>TRBJ2-4|TRBV20-1|.|TRBD1|17
TGCAGTGCTAGCACAGCCCGGGACAGATTAGCCAAAAACATTCAGTACTTC
CSASTARDRLAKNIQYF
>TRBJ1-2|TRBV6-1|.|.|13
TGTGCCAGCAGTGAAGGGGCCCGCTATGGCTACACCTTC
CASSEGARYGYTF
>TRBJ2-5|TRBV21-1|.|.|14
TGTGCCAGCAGCCCCGGGACTACTCAAGAGACCCAGTACTTC
CASSPGTTQETQYF
>TRBJ2-3|TRBV25-1|large|TRBD2|14
TGTGCCAGCAGTGGGACTAGCGGGCTGGATACGCAGTATTTT
CASSGTSGLDTQYF
>TRBJ1-5|TRBV15|few|.|13
TGTGCCACCAGCAGTAACGGGAATCAGCCCCAGCATTTT
CATSSNGNQPQHF
>TRBJ2-7|TRBV2|.|.|12
TGTGCCAGCAGTGCACTCTCCTACGAGCAGTACTTC
CASSALSYEQYF
>TRBJ2-7|TRBV6-1|few|.|13
TGTGCCAGCACAATAGCTGCAGGCCACGAGCAGTACTTC
CASTIAAGHEQYF
>TRBJ1-3|TRBV19|.|.|15
TGTGCCAGTAGTCGTGACAGACACTCTGGAAACACCATATATTTT
CASSRDRHSGNTIYF
>TRBJ1-1|TRBV12-3/TRBV12-4|.|TRBD1|14
TGTGCCAGCAGTCACCTTCTACAGGGGCTAAAAGCTTTCTTT
CASSHLLQGLKAFF
>TRBJ1-2|TRBV7-3|.|.|17
TGTGCCAGCAGCTTAGGCCCCCCGGGCGGTAGTCCGAATGGCTACACCTTC
CASSLGPPGGSPNGYTF
>TRBJ2-7|TRBV18|large|TRBD1|18
TGTGCCAGCTCACCCCGTACTCAAGGGGGCTCTTCCTCCTACGAGCAGTACTTC
CASSPRTQGGSSSYEQYF
>TRBJ1-2|TRBV19|.|.|14
TGTGCCAGTAGTATAGAACGGGGCGGCTATGGCTACACCTTC
CASSIERGGYGYTF
>TRBJ1-1|TRBV12-3/TRBV12-4|medium-sized|.|13
TGTGCCAGCAGTGCCATTATGAACACTGAAGCTTTCTTT
CASSAIMNTEAFF
>TRBJ1-5|TRBV6-4|few|.|15
TGTGCCAGCATTTTAACCCCAGGGGGCAATCAGCCCCAGCATTTT
CASILTPGGNQPQHF
>TRBJ2-2|TRBV7-3|few|.|15
TGTGCCAGCAGCTTAACCCGTTCGAACACCGGGGAGCTGTTTTTT
CASSLTRSNTGELFF
>TRBJ1-2|TRBV18|.|TRBD1|15
TGTGCCAGCTCACCAGTGGGACAGGAGGGCTATGGCTACACCTTC
CASSPVGQEGYGYTF
>TRBJ2-7|TRBV20-1|.|TRBD1|14
TGCAGTGCTAGAGGAGGGGACAGCTATTACGAGCAGTACTTC
CSARGGDSYYEQYF
>TRBJ1-3|TRBV19|.|.|15
TGTGCCAGTAGTATGAACAGTTACTCTGGAAACACCATATATTTT
CASSMNSYSGNTIYF
>TRBJ2-3|TRBV20-1|medium-sized|TRBD1|15
TGCAGTGCTTTTACAGGGGGCGGTGTTACAGATACGCAGTATTTT
CSAFTGGGVTDTQYF
>TRBJ1-6|TRBV6-5|hyperexpanded|.|14
TGTGCCAGCAGTTACTCGGAGGGTAATTCACCCCTCCACTTT
CASSYSEGNSPLHF
>TRBJ1-2|TRBV7-2|once|TRBD1|13
TGTGCCAGCAGCCACAGGGGGCGGGGTGGCTACACCTTC
CASSHRGRGGYTF